A selection of T cell receptor beta chains follows, all from one sample in a study of cytomegalovirus exposure and HLA in healthy donors. Using immunoSEQ multiplex PCR, the repertoire was profiled, and TCRdb retains in-frame clones only, with some absent. The sample consists of around 180,000 clones, about 88% of them appearing once. Sequencing was performed on PBMCs. The receptors were gathered from a girl in the first two years of life in good health and CMV-seronegative. The CDR3 runs from the conserved cysteine through the conserved F or W. Each record gives: clone size, J gene, D gene, V gene, CDR3 protein, CDR3 DNA. A D gene is named only where the DNA matches it firmly. Expanded clones are given a class, and other clones once, few, many or no size at all.

>once|TRBJ1-5|TRBD1|TRBV27
CASKPGTGNQPQHF
TGTGCCAGCAAACCAGGGACAGGGAATCAGCCCCAGCATTTT
>-|TRBJ2-7|-|TRBV4-3
CASSQEVWYYEQYF
TGCGCCAGCAGCCAAGAGGTTTGGTACTACGAGCAGTACTTC
>few|TRBJ2-3|TRBD2|TRBV29-1
CSVEDPGAGGSTDTQYF
TGCAGCGTTGAAGATCCAGGGGCGGGGGGGAGCACAGATACGCAGTATTTT
>-|TRBJ2-7|TRBD2|TRBV19
CASSGLAGDSYEQYF
TGTGCCAGTAGTGGACTAGCGGGGGATTCTTACGAGCAGTACTTC
>-|TRBJ2-7|-|TRBV12-5
CASGLSRGALYEQYF
TGTGCTAGTGGTTTGTCCAGGGGGGCCCTCTACGAGCAGTACTTC
>once|TRBJ2-1|-|TRBV21-1
CASSKVPGQGTDEQFF
TGTGCCAGCAGCAAAGTTCCGGGACAGGGGACGGATGAGCAGTTCTTC
>-|TRBJ2-5|-|TRBV12-5
CASGLSSYSETQYF
TGTGCTAGTGGTTTGTCGAGCTATTCCGAGACCCAGTACTTC
>-|TRBJ1-6|-|TRBV5-1
CASSRGDGRVQPLHF
TGCGCCAGCAGCCGCGGGGACGGACGGGTTCAACCCCTCCACTTT
>once|TRBJ1-1|TRBD1|TRBV5-1
CASSRTGLNTEAFF
TGCGCCAGCAGCAGGACAGGTCTGAACACTGAAGCTTTCTTT
>-|TRBJ2-5|-|TRBV19
CASSITREETQYF
TGTGCCAGTAGTATCACCAGGGAAGAGACCCAGTACTTC
>-|TRBJ1-3|-|TRBV6-5
CASSLYRASGNTIYF
TGTGCCAGCAGTTTATACAGGGCCTCTGGAAACACCATATATTTT
>-|TRBJ2-7|TRBD1|TRBV9
CASSVKPDRAHYEQYF
TGTGCCAGCAGCGTCAAACCGGACAGGGCTCACTACGAGCAGTACTTC
>-|TRBJ1-3|-|TRBV6-6
CASSPVMSSGNTIYF
TGTGCCAGCAGCCCCGTCATGAGCTCTGGAAACACCATATATTTT
>once|TRBJ1-5|TRBD1|TRBV5-6
CASSSGTGRAQPQHF
TGTGCCAGCAGCTCCGGGACAGGGCGGGCTCAGCCCCAGCATTTT
>-|TRBJ1-2|-|TRBV11-2
CASSLVGQGDGYTF
TGTGCCAGCAGCTTAGTGGGGCAGGGTGACGGCTACACCTTC
>few|TRBJ2-1|-|TRBV6-9
CASSYWGAVSYNEQFF
TGTGCCAGCAGTTATTGGGGAGCGGTTTCCTACAATGAGCAGTTCTTC
>-|TRBJ2-7|-|TRBV14
CASSLTGMEGYEQYF
TGTGCCAGCAGCCTTACTGGTATGGAGGGCTACGAGCAGTACTTC
>-|TRBJ2-1|TRBD2|TRBV4-3
CASSQVGPWGEGSHNEQFF
TGCGCCAGCAGCCAAGTGGGCCCGTGGGGGGAGGGCTCCCACAATGAGCAGTTCTTC
>once|TRBJ1-1|-|TRBV18
CASSAGRDTEAFF
TGTGCCAGCTCAGCCGGCAGGGACACTGAAGCTTTCTTT
>-|TRBJ2-1|-|TRBV19
CASSIVKSSYNEQFF
TGTGCCAGTAGTATAGTTAAATCCTCCTACAATGAGCAGTTCTTC
>-|TRBJ2-2|-|TRBV5-1
CASRRGFYTGELFF
TGCGCCAGCAGAAGAGGGTTTTACACCGGGGAGCTGTTTTTT
>once|TRBJ2-5|TRBD2|TRBV11-1
CASSPDSGTETQYF
TGTGCCAGCAGCCCGGATAGCGGGACAGAGACCCAGTACTTC
>-|TRBJ1-1|-|TRBV5-1
CASSGGRGNTEAFF
TGCGCCAGCAGCGGAGGCAGGGGAAACACTGAAGCTTTCTTT
>-|TRBJ2-1|TRBD2|TRBV5-6
CASSYGLAAYNEQFF
TGTGCCAGCAGCTATGGACTAGCGGCCTACAATGAGCAGTTCTTC
>-|TRBJ1-1|-|TRBV19
CASSIGQSSTEAFF
TGTGCCAGTAGTATAGGTCAGTCTAGCACTGAAGCTTTCTTT
>-|TRBJ2-7|TRBD1|TRBV7-8
CASSFGQGPNEQYF
TGTGCCAGCAGCTTCGGACAGGGCCCTAACGAGCAGTACTTC
>-|TRBJ2-2|TRBD1|TRBV25-1
CASSEQGVIGELFF
TGTGCCAGCAGTGAACAGGGGGTTATCGGGGAGCTGTTTTTT
>-|TRBJ2-1|TRBD2|TRBV11-2
CASSLDWGLRGLPYNEQFF
TGTGCCAGCAGCTTAGATTGGGGTTTGCGGGGGTTACCCTACAATGAGCAGTTCTTC
>-|TRBJ2-1|-|TRBV5-1
CASRRVENEQFF
TGCGCCAGCCGGAGGGTTGAGAATGAGCAGTTCTTC
>-|TRBJ2-5|TRBD2|TRBV5-4
CAIGLREAGRETQYF
TGTGCCATTGGGTTGAGGGAAGCGGGGCGAGAGACCCAGTACTTC
>once|TRBJ1-3|TRBD1|TRBV7-7
CASSLGQGYGNTIYF
TGTGCTAGCAGCTTAGGACAGGGCTACGGAAACACCATATATTTT
>-|TRBJ2-1|-|TRBV4-2
CASSQRLTCEQFF
TGTGCCAGCAGCCAACGACTGACGTGCGAGCAGTTCTTC
>-|TRBJ1-4|-|TRBV7-9
CASSLGGQSNEKLFF
TGTGCCAGCAGCTTAGGAGGACAGTCTAATGAAAAACTGTTTTTT
>-|TRBJ1-4|TRBD1|TRBV5-6
CASSPDRDEKLFF
TGTGCCAGCAGCCCGGACAGGGATGAAAAACTGTTTTTT
>-|TRBJ2-1|-|TRBV7-2
CASSIIGADEQFF
TGTGCCAGCAGCATTATTGGGGCGGATGAGCAGTTCTTC
>-|TRBJ2-1|-|TRBV13
CASSSPGNLREQFF
TGTGCCAGCAGCTCTCCCGGGAACCTTCGTGAGCAGTTCTTC
>few|TRBJ2-7|TRBD1|TRBV27
CASRDRVHYEQYF
TGTGCCAGCAGGGACAGGGTGCACTACGAGCAGTACTTC
>-|TRBJ1-5|-|TRBV6-4
CASSESQFLPQHF
TGTGCCAGCAGTGAGTCACAATTTCTGCCCCAGCATTTT
>-|TRBJ2-1|-|TRBV6-5
CASSRTTINEQFF
TGTGCCAGCAGCCGAACCACAATTAATGAGCAGTTCTTC
>-|TRBJ2-7|TRBD1|TRBV6-5
CASSSPGQGTYEQYF
TGTGCCAGCAGTTCCCCGGGACAGGGGACCTACGAGCAGTACTTC